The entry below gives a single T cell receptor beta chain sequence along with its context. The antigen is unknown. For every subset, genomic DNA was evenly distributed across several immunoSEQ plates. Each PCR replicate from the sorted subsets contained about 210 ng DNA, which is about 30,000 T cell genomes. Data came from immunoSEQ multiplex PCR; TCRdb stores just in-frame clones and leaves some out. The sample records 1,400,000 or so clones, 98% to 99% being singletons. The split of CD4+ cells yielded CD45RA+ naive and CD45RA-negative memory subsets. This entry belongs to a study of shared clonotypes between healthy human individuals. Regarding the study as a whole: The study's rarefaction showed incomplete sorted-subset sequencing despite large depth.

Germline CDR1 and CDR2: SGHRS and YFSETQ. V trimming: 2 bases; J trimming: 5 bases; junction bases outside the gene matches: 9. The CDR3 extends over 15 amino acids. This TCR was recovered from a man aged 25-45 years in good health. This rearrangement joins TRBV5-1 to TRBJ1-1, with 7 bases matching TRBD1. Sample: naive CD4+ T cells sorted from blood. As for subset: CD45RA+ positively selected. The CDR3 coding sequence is TGCGCCAGCAGCTTCGGATCAGGGGGGGATACTGAAGCTTTCTTT. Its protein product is CASSFGSGGDTEAFF.